This paragraph covers one TCR beta chain sequence. The sample belongs to a study of T cell responses to AZD1222 COVID-19 vaccine. The CDR3 loop spans 15 amino acids. Per germline, CDR1 SGHTA and CDR2 FQGNSA. With 4 bases clipped from V and 4 bases from J, the junction kept 5 bases outside the gene matches. TCRdb keeps only in-frame clones here, not all; method: immunoSEQ multiplex PCR. The sample shows about 130,000 clones, roughly nine tenths of them seen only once. The TCR sequence derives from an adult in good health. The sample in question was peripheral blood, obtained on day 0 of AZD1222 vaccination. The chain combines TRBV7-2 with TRBJ2-5; 11 nucleotides line up with TRBD2. The CDR3 loop is CASSSVAGGRETQYF. In DNA, the CDR3 is TGTGCCAGCAGCTCCGTAGCGGGAGGGCGAGAGACCCAGTACTTC.